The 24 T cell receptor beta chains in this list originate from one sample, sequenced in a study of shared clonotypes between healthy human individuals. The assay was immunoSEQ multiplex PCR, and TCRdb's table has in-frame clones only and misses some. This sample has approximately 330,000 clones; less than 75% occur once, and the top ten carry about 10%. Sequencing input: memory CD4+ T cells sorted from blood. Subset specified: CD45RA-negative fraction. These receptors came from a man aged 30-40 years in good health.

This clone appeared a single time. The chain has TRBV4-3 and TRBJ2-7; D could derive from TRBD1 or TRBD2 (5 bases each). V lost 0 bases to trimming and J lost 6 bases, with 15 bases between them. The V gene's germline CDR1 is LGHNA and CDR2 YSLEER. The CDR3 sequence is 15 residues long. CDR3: CASSQDPGPTGEQYF. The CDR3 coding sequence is TGCGCCAGCAGCCAAGACCCGGGACCAACCGGCGAGCAGTACTTC.

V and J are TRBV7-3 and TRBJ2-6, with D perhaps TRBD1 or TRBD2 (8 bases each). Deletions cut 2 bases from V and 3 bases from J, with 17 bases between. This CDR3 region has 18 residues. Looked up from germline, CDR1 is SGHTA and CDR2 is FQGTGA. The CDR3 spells CASSLAGGRGLGANVLTF. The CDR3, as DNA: TGTGCCAGCAGCTTAGCGGGAGGCAGGGGGCTTGGGGCCAACGTCCTGACTTTC.

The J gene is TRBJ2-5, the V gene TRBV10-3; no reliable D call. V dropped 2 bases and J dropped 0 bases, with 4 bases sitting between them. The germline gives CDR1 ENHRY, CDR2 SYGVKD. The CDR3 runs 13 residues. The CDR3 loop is CAISERNQETQYF. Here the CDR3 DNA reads TGTGCCATCAGTGAGAGAAACCAAGAGACCCAGTACTTC.

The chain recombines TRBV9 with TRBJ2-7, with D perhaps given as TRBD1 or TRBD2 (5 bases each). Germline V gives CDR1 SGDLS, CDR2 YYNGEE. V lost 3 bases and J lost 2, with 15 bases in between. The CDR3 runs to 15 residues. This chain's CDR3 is CASSASGTGPYEQYF. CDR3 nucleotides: TGTGCCAGCAGCGCCAGTGGGACCGGGCCCTACGAGCAGTACTTC.

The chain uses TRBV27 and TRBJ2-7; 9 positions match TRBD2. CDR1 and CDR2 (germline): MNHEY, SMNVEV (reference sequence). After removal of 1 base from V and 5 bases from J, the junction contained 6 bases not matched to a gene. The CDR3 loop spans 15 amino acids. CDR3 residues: CASSLWASGIHEQYF. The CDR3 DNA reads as TGTGCCAGCAGTTTATGGGCTAGCGGGATCCACGAGCAGTACTTC.

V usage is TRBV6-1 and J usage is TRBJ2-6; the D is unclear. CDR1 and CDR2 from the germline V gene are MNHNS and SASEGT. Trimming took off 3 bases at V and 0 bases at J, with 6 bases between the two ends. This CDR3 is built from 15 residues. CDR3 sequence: CASSEVSSGANVLTF. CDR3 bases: TGTGCCAGCAGTGAGGTCAGCTCTGGGGCCAACGTCCTGACTTTC.

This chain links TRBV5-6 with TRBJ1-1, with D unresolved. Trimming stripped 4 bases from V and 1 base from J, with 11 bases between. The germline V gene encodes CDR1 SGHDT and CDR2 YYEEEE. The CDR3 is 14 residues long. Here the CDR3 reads CASSRGVGNTEAFF. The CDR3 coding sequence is TGTGCCAGCAGCCGCGGGGTCGGGAACACTGAAGCTTTCTTT.

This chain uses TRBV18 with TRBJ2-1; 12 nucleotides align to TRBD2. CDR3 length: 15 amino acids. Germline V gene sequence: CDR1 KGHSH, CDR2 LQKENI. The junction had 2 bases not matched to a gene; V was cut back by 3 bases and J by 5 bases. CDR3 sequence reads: CASSPTSGRNNEQFF. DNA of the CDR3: TGTGCCAGCTCACCTACTAGCGGGAGGAACAATGAGCAGTTCTTC.

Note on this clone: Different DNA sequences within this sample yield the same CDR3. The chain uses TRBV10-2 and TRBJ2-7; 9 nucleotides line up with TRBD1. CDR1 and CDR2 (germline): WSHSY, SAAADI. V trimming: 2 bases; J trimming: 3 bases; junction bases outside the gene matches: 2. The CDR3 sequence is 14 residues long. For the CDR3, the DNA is TGCGCCAGCAGTGAGCCGGGACAGGGCTACGAGCAGTACTTC. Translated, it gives CASSEPGQGYEQYF.

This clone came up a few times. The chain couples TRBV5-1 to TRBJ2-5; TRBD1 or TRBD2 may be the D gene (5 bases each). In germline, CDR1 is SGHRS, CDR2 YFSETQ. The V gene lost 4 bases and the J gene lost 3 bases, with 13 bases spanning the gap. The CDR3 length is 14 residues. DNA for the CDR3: TGCGCCAGCAGCCCGGGGCCAAACGAAGAGACCCAGTACTTC. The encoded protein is CASSPGPNEETQYF.

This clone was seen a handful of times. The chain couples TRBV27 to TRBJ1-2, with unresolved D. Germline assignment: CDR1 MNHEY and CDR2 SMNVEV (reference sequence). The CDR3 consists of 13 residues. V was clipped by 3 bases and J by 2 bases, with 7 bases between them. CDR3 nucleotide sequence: TGTGCCAGCAGTTTCGCCGACAACTATGGCTACACCTTC. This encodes CASSFADNYGYTF.

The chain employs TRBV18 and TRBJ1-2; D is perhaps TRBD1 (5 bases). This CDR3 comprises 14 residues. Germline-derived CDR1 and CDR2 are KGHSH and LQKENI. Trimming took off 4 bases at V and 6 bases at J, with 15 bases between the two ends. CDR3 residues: CASSRNTWGDGYTF. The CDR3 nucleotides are TGTGCCAGCTCACGGAATACATGGGGCGATGGCTACACCTTC. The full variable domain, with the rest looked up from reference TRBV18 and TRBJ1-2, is NAGVMQNPRHLVRRRGQEARLRCSPMKGHSHVYWYRQLPEEGLKFMVYLQKENIIDESGMPKERFSAEFPKEGPSILRIQQVVRGDSAAYFCASSRNTWGDGYTFGSGTRLTVV.

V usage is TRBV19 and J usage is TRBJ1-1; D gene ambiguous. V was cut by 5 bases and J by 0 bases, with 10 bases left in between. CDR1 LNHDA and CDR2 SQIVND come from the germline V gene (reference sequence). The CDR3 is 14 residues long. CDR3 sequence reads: CASSLNIMNTEAFF. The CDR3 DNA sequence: TGTGCCAGTAGTTTGAACATCATGAACACTGAAGCTTTCTTT. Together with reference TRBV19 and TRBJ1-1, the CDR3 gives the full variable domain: DGGITQSPKYLFRKEGQNVTLSCEQNLNHDAMYWYRQDPGQGLRLIYYSQIVNDFQKGDIAEGYSVSREKKESFPLTVTSAQKNPTAFYLCASSLNIMNTEAFFGQGTRLTVV.

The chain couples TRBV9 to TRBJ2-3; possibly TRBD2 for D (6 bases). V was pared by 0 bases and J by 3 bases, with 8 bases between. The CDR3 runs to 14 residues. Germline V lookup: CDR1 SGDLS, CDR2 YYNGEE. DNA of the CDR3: TGTGCCAGCAGCGTAGGACGGGAGACAGATACGCAGTATTTT. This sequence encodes CASSVGRETDTQYF.

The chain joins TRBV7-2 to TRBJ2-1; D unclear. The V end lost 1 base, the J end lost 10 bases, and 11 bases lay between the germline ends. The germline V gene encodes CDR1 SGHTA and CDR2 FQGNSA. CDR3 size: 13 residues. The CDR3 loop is CASSLELLGEQFF. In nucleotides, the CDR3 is TGTGCCAGCAGCTTAGAGTTATTGGGGGAGCAGTTCTTC.

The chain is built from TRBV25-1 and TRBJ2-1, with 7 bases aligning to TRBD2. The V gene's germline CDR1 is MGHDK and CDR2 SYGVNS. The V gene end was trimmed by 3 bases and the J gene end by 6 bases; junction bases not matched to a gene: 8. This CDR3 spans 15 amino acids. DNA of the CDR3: TGTGCCAGCAGTGATGGAGCGGGGCTACGCAATGAGCAGTTCTTC. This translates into CASSDGAGLRNEQFF.

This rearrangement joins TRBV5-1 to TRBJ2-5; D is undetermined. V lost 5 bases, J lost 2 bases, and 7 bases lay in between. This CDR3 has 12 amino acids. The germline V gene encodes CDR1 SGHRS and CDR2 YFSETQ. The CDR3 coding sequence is TGCGCCAGCAGTCCCAGACAAGAGACCCAGTACTTC. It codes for CASSPRQETQYF.

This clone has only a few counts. CDR3 nucleotide sequence: TGTGCCAGCAGCCAGGGACAACTTAAGCTGTTTTTT. It yields the protein CASSQGQLKLFF. The J gene is TRBJ2-2, the V gene TRBV5-6; D is perhaps TRBD1 (6 bases). Germline lookup yields CDR1 SGHDT and CDR2 YYEEEE. Trimming removed 4 bases at V and 12 bases at J, with 13 bases between. This CDR3 spans 12 amino acids.

The CDR3 here is CASSLGSGTYTEAFF. For the CDR3, the DNA is TGTGCCAGCAGCTTGGGTTCAGGGACCTACACTGAAGCTTTCTTT. The J gene is TRBJ1-1, the V gene TRBV5-5, with D perhaps TRBD1 (5 bases). CDR1 is SGHKS and CDR2 is YYEKEE in the germline V gene (reference sequence). The CDR3 consists of 15 residues. V was trimmed by 0 bases and J by 3 bases, leaving 12 bases between them.

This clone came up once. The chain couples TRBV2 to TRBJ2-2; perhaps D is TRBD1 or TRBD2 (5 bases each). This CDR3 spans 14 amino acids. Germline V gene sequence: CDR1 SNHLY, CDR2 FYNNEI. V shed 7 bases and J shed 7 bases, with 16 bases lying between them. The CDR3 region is CASNGARWSGELFF. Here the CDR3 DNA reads TGTGCCAGCAACGGGGCGCGCTGGAGCGGGGAGCTGTTTTTT.

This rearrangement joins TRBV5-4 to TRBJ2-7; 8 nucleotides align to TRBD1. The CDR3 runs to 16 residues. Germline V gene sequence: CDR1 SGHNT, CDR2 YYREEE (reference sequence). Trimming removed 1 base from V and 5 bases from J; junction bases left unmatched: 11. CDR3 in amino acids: CASSLWAGGRRDEQYF. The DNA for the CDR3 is TGTGCCAGCAGCTTGTGGGCAGGGGGCCGCCGGGACGAGCAGTACTTC. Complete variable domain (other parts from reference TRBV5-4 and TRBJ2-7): ETGVTQSPTHLIKTRGQQVTLRCSSQSGHNTVSWYQQALGQGPQFIFQYYREEENGRGNFPPRFSGLQFPNYSSELNVNALELDDSALYLCASSLWAGGRRDEQYFGPGTRLTVT.

For the CDR3, the DNA is TGTGCCTGGAGTCCAGGGGCCTCTGGAAACACCATATATTTT. Encoded protein: CAWSPGASGNTIYF. The chain links TRBV30 to TRBJ1-3, with D tentatively TRBD1 (6 bases). The length of the CDR3 is 14 residues. Germline V gene sequence: CDR1 GTSNPN, CDR2 SVGIG (reference sequence). V lost 2 bases and J lost 0, with 8 bases in between.

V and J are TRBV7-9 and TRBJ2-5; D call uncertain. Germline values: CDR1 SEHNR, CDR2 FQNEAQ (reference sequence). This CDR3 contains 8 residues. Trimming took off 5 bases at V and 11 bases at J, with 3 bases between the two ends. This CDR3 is CASSPQYF. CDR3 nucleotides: TGTGCCAGCAGCCCTCAGTACTTC.

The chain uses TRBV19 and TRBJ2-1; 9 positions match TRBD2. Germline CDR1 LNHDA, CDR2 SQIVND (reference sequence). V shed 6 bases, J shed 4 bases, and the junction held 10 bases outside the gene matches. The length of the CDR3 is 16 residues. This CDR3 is CASSAYPLAGYNEQFF. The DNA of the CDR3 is TGTGCCAGTAGCGCATATCCCCTAGCGGGGTACAATGAGCAGTTCTTC.